The source of this T cell receptor beta chain is a study of T cell responses to AZD1222 COVID-19 vaccine. General study points: Repertoires were sampled only after the peak T cell response.

Only in-frame clones appear in the TCRdb table, and some are missing; sequencing was by immunoSEQ multiplex PCR. This sample has 100,000 to 150,000 clones, with less than 95% found just once. A word on this clone: Its specificity is unknown.

CDR1 and CDR2 from the germline V gene are KGHSH and LQKENI. The length of the CDR3 is 17 residues. The ends were cut back, 5 bases at V and 1 base at J, with 18 bases in the middle. Sample: peripheral blood, taken on day 0 of MenACWY control vaccination. The sequence was obtained from an adult in good health. The chain has TRBV18 and TRBJ1-5, with a possible D match to TRBD1 (5 bases). DNA of the CDR3: TGTGCCAGCTCAGAGCAGGCGGTCAGGGTCAGCAATCAGCCCCAGCATTTT. Translated: CASSEQAVRVSNQPQHF.